Below, one T cell receptor (beta chain) is given with its context. As yet, its antigen is unknown. The data were obtained in a study of T cell clonotyping in hematopoietic cell transplantation. Study outcomes and limitations: At the given depth, recipient repertoires were over 95% de novo clonotypes. Recipient TCR diversity dropped after transplant; expanded clonotypes rose from day 30 to 180.

Generated by immunoSEQ multiplex PCR, the TCRdb table keeps only in-frame clones and is missing some. The table records some 40,000 clones, 95% of them present only once. The CDR3 contains 16 residues. Trimming took 0 bases from V and 1 from J; bases not matched to a gene: 4. CDR1 and CDR2 from the germline V gene are MNHEY and SVGAGI. The chain links TRBV6-5 to TRBJ2-7, with 9 bases aligning to TRBD1. The sequenced sample consisted of peripheral blood mononuclear cells. This receptor was identified in a man younger than 45 in good health. Some clones in this sample may be carry-over from other donors' samples. CDR3: CASSYSTGGSSYEQYF. CDR3 sequence (DNA): TGTGCCAGCAGTTACTCTACAGGGGGCTCTTCCTACGAGCAGTACTTC.